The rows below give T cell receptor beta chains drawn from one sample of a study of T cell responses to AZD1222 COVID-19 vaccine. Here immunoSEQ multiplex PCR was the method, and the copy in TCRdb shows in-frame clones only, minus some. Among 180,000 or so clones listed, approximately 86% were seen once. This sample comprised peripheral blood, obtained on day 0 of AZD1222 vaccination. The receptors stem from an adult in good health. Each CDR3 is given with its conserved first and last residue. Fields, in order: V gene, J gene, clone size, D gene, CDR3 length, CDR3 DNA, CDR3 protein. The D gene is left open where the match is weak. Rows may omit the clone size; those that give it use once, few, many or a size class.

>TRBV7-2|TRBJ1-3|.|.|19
TGTGCCAGCAGCCTCAGACCAACCGGCCAGGGGTCCGGAGGAAACACCATATATTTT
CASSLRPTGQGSGGNTIYF
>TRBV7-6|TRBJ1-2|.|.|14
TGTGCCAGCAGCTTAGAGGTTGGGAACTATGGCTACACCTTC
CASSLEVGNYGYTF
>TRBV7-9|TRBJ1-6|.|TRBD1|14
TGTGCCAGCAGCTCGACAGGGCATAATTCACCCCTCCACTTT
CASSSTGHNSPLHF
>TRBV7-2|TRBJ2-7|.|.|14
TGTGCCAGCAGCCACCCCACAGGGCCCTACGAGCAGTACTTC
CASSHPTGPYEQYF
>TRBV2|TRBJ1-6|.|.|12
TGTGCCAGCAGTGTCACAGGGACACCCCTCCACTTT
CASSVTGTPLHF
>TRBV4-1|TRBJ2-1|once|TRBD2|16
TGCGCCAGCAGCCAAGAAAAACTAGCGGGGTTTAATGAGCAGTTCTTC
CASSQEKLAGFNEQFF
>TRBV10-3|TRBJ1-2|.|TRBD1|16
TGTGCCATCAGTGCCGGGACAGGGGGCATCGACTATGGCTACACCTTC
CAISAGTGGIDYGYTF
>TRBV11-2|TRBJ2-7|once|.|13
TGTGCCAGCAGCACAGTGGGTTCCTACGAGCAGTACTTC
CASSTVGSYEQYF
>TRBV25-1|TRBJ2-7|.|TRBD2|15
TGTGCCAGCAGTGAAGTAGCGGGGGGCACCTACGAGCAGTACTTC
CASSEVAGGTYEQYF
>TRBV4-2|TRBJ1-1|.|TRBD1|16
TGTGCCAGCAGCCAAGCCGGGACAGGGGCCAACACTGAAGCTTTCTTT
CASSQAGTGANTEAFF
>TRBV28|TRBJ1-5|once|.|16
TGTGCCAGCAGTCAAAATTGGGACAACAGCAATCAGCCCCAGCATTTT
CASSQNWDNSNQPQHF
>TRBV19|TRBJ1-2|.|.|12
TGTGCCAGTTCGGCCGACTACTATGGCTACACCTTC
CASSADYYGYTF
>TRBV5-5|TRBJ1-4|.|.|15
TGTGCCAGCAGCTTGGAGTCGACAGCAAATGAAAAACTGTTTTTT
CASSLESTANEKLFF
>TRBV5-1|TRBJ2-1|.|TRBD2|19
TGCGCCAGCAGCTGGCGGGCTAGCGGGGGGTTAGCGCCCCTTGGTGAGCAGTTCTTC
CASSWRASGGLAPLGEQFF
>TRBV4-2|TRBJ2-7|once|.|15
TGTGCCAGCAGCCAAGATCCCCAAAACAGGGTCGAGCAGTACTTC
CASSQDPQNRVEQYF
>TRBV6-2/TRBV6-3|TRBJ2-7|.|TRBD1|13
TGTGCCAGCAGCCGGGACAGCCACTACGAGCAGTACTTC
CASSRDSHYEQYF
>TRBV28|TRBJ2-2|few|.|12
TGTGCCAGCAGCCCTCGGACCGGGGAGCTGTTTTTT
CASSPRTGELFF
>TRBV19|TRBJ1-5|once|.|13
TGTGCCAGTGGCGACAGGAGCAATCAGCCCCAGCATTTT
CASGDRSNQPQHF
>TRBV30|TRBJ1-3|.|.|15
TGTGCCTGGGGACCGGGCCTCCTCTCTGGAAACACCATATATTTT
CAWGPGLLSGNTIYF
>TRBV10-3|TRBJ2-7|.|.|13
TGTGCCATCAGTGTAGGGGGGACCTACGAGCAGTACTTC
CAISVGGTYEQYF
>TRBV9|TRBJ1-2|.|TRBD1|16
TGTGCCAGCAGCGTAGTTTTGGGGACAGGGGCAGGCGGCTACACCTTC
CASSVVLGTGAGGYTF
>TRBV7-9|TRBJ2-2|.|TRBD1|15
TGTGCCAGCAGCTTAGGGGACAGGGACACCGGGGAGCTGTTTTTT
CASSLGDRDTGELFF
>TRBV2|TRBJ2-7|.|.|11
TGTGCCAGCAGATATTCCTACGAGCAGTACTTC
CASRYSYEQYF
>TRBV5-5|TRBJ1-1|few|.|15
TGTGCCAGCAGCTCGGGAATCCTGGGTGGTACTGAAGCTTTCTTT
CASSSGILGGTEAFF
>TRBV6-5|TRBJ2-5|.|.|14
TGTGCCAGCAGTTACTTGGGGGGCCGGGAGACCCAGTACTTC
CASSYLGGRETQYF
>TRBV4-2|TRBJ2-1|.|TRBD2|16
TGTGCCAGCAGCCAAGATGGGACTAGCGGTTACAATGAGCAGTTCTTC
CASSQDGTSGYNEQFF
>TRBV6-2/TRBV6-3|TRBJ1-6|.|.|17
TGTGCCAGCAGTTCCGATGTCTCGGTCTCCTATAATTCATCCCTCCACTTT
CASSSDVSVSYNSSLHF
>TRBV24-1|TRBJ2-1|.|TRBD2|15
TGTGCCACCAGTGAACCTAGCGGGGGACACAATGAGCAGTTCTTC
CATSEPSGGHNEQFF
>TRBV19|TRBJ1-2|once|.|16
TGTGCCAGTAGCCACCCGGGGCAGGGAGCTAACTATGGCTACACCTTC
CASSHPGQGANYGYTF
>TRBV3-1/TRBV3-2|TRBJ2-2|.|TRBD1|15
TGTGCCAGCAGTCCGCGGGACAGGGGGGCCGGGGAGCTGTTTTTT
CASSPRDRGAGELFF
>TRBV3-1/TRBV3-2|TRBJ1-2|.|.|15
TGTGCCAGCAGCCAAGATTCTCTGTCTTGGTATGGCTACACCTTC
CASSQDSLSWYGYTF
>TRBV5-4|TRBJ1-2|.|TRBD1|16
TGTGCCAGCAGCCTAGACAGGGATTGGGCTAACTATGGCTACACCTTC
CASSLDRDWANYGYTF
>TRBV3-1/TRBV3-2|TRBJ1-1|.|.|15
TGTGCCAGCAGCCAAGAGCCGGCCTTAGGGACTGAAGCTTTCTTT
CASSQEPALGTEAFF